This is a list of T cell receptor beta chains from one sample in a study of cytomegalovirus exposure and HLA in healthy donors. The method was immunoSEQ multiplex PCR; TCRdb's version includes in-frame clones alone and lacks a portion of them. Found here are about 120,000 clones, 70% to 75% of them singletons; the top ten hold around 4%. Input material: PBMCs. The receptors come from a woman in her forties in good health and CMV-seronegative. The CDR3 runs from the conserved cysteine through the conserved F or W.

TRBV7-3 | CASRWGLNNEQFF
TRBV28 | CASSVGQGPPYEQYF
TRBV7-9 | CASSPRGGTGTYNEQFF
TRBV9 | CASSPGSGNLRGTDTQYF
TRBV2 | CASSELDWRNF
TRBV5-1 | CASGDPGQGKQYF
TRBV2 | CASSSGTGGYDTQYF
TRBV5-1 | CASSTVPSSNTGELFF
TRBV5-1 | CASSPSGASLETQYF
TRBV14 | CASSPRQGTGYTF
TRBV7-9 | CSSSLSGGYEQYF
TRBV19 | CASRSSGSSHEQYF
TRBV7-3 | CASASGSYNEQFF
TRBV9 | CASSRLAGISYEQYF
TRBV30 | CAWSRGGKNTEAFF
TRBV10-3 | CAISAGYNEQYF
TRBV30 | CAWGRELTEAFF
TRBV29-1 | CSVGGQGVADTQYF
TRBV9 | CASSVGGGAGGRVGNEQFF
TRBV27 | CASSLKGGLAREGLYNEQFF
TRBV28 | CASSLATPRETQYF
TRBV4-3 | CASSLGLAGADSYEQYF
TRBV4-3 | CASSQDNRGLGYTF
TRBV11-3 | CASSQGPNSPLHF
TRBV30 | CAWSGRHDQPQHF
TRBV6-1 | CASSVLAASTDTQYF
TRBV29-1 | CSVEGTSGRLVYNEQFF
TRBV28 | CASRVGSSGSLTDTQYF
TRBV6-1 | CASSLRQTRAGTQYF